Shown below are 23 T cell receptor beta chains from a single sample sequenced in a study of vaccination and CD4 T cells after COVID-19. The study sequenced cultured CD4+ T cell DNA using the Oncomine TCR Beta short-read assay. TCRdb called the PCR reads again in MiXCR, with one record for every CDR3 protein. This repertoire shows about 16,000 distinct CDR3 sequences, about 35% found once; its top ten account for about 14%. Antigens of these TCRs are unknown. Treatment noted: approximately 9-day PBMC culture with coronavirus spike peptide pools or control peptides (ViraFEST assay). Sequencing was carried out using cultured CD4+ T cells from blood. The receptors were sampled from a human donor with COVID-19.

The chain recombines TRBV20-1 with TRBJ2-3; tentative D call: TRBD2 (5 bases). CDR1 is DFQATT, CDR2 SNEGSKA, per germline (reference sequence). CDR3 length: 13 residues. V lost 2 bases, J lost 3 bases, and 9 bases lay in between. CDR3 region: CSARTGWTDTQYF. The CDR3 nucleotides are TGCAGTGCTAGAACGGGGTGGACAGATACGCAGTATTTT.

This clonotype was seen a handful of times. The chain couples TRBV7-9 to TRBJ2-5; TRBD2 matches at 16 bases. CDR1 is SEHNR and CDR2 is FQNEAQ in the germline V gene (reference sequence). Trimming at V came to 4 bases and at J to 2 bases, leaving 4 bases not matched to a gene. The CDR3 has 17 amino acids. This CDR3 reads CASSSTGLAGGQETQYF. In DNA, the CDR3 is TGTGCCAGCAGCTCGACGGGACTAGCGGGGGGGCAAGAGACCCAGTACTTC.

The V gene is TRBV7-9, the J gene TRBJ1-3; D ambiguous. With 1 base removed from V and 0 bases from J, the gap between germline ends came to 10 bases. The CDR3 extends over 16 amino acids. Germline loops: CDR1 SEHNR, CDR2 FQNEAQ (reference sequence). The CDR3 nucleotides are TGTGCCAGCAGCTTAGTTAAAGCCCTCTCTGGAAACACCATATATTTT. The encoded protein is CASSLVKALSGNTIYF.

This clonotype was seen a handful of times. J is TRBJ2-1 and V is TRBV7-2; 14 bases map to TRBD2. Trimming cost V 5 bases and J 8 bases; bases outside gene matches: 11. The CDR3 covers 17 residues. CDR1 and CDR2 from the germline V gene are SGHTA and FQGNSA. The CDR3 sequence: CASSRTGTSGGWDEQFF. In DNA, the CDR3 is TGTGCCAGCAGCCGAACAGGGACTAGCGGGGGCTGGGATGAGCAGTTCTTC. Together with reference TRBV7-2 and TRBJ2-1, the CDR3 gives the full variable domain: GAGVSQSPSNKVTEKGKDVELRCDPISGHTALYWYRQSLGQGLEFLIYFQGNSAPDKSGLPSDRFSAERTGGSVSTLTIQRTQQEDSAVYLCASSRTGTSGGWDEQFFGPGTRLTVL.

The V gene is TRBV28, the J gene TRBJ2-3, with D possibly TRBD1 on 5 matching bases. The CDR3 is made up of 14 amino acids. Germline V gene lookup returns CDR1 MDHEN and CDR2 SYDVKM. V was cut by 6 bases and J by 7 bases, with 17 bases left in between. CDR3 DNA sequence: TGTGCCAGCAGCCGCACCCCGACAGTCAATACGCAGTATTTT. It specifies CASSRTPTVNTQYF.

The chain recombines TRBV20-1 with TRBJ2-7, with TRBD2 matching over 12 bases. V was pared by 6 bases and J by 0 bases, with 3 bases of the junction left unmatched. Germline-derived CDR1 and CDR2 are DFQATT and SNEGSKA (reference sequence). The CDR3 is 14 residues long. DNA of the CDR3: TGCAGTGCCCAGACTAGCGGGGGCTCCTACGAGCAGTACTTC. It yields the protein CSAQTSGGSYEQYF.

This clonotype appeared a few times. The genes are TRBV20-1 and TRBJ1-5, with 7 bases identical to TRBD1. Germline V gives CDR1 DFQATT, CDR2 SNEGSKA (reference sequence). Trimming at V came to 6 bases and at J to 3 bases, leaving 2 bases not matched to a gene. The CDR3 runs to 12 residues. The DNA of the CDR3 is TGCAGTGCAACAGGGGACAATCAGCCCCAGCATTTT. As protein: CSATGDNQPQHF.

The V gene is TRBV15, the J gene TRBJ1-2, with a possible D match to TRBD1 (6 bases). Germline V gene data show CDR1 as LNHNV and CDR2 as YYDKDF (reference sequence). The CDR3 is 12 amino acids. V was clipped by 1 base and J by 12 bases, with 12 bases between them. The CDR3 loop is CATSRGDTPHTF. In DNA, the CDR3 is TGTGCCACCAGCAGAGGGGACACCCCCCACACCTTC.

The V gene is TRBV6-1, the J gene TRBJ1-5, with no clear D. CDR3 length: 14 amino acids. Trimming stripped 8 bases from V and 4 bases from J, with 15 bases between. Per germline, CDR1 MNHNS and CDR2 SASEGT. In nucleotides, the CDR3 is TGTGCCAGCTGGCCAATCAGGTCGAATCAGCCCCAGCATTTT. Protein sequence: CASWPIRSNQPQHF.

The genes are TRBV12-3 or TRBV12-4 and TRBJ1-1; a weak D match, TRBD1 (5 bases). The CDR3 is 14 amino acids. The V end lost 1 base, the J end lost 4 bases, and 10 bases lay between the germline ends. CDR3 sequence: CASSLEGRITEAFF. The CDR3 region has the DNA TGTGCCAGCAGTTTAGAGGGGAGAATCACTGAAGCTTTCTTT.

The rearrangement joins TRBV5-1 to TRBJ2-3; 8 bases align to TRBD2. The CDR3 consists of 16 residues. Germline V lookup: CDR1 SGHRS, CDR2 YFSETQ. The J segment lost 2 bases and the V segment lost 0 bases, leaving 5 bases of the junction unmatched. The CDR3 bases are TGCGCCAGCAGCTTGGTTGCTAGCGGGCCCACAGATACGCAGTATTTT. Encoded protein: CASSLVASGPTDTQYF.

The genes are TRBV20-1 and TRBJ2-1; 9 bases align to TRBD2. CDR1 and CDR2 from the germline V gene are DFQATT and SNEGSKA (reference sequence). The CDR3 runs to 15 residues. The trim removed 5 bases at V and 0 bases at J, leaving 5 bases unmatched. CDR3 sequence: CSARGGASSYNEQFF. The CDR3 nucleotides are TGCAGTGCTCGCGGGGGGGCGAGCTCCTACAATGAGCAGTTCTTC.

The chain combines TRBV5-1 with TRBJ1-6; 7 bases map to TRBD1. The V segment lost 4 bases and the J segment 0 bases; nucleotides outside the gene matches: 13. Looked up from germline, CDR1 is SGHRS and CDR2 is YFSETQ. The CDR3 consists of 19 residues. The CDR3 bases are TGCGCCAGCAGCAGGGGGGACAGCGCCTCAAGCTCCTATAATTCACCCCTCCACTTT. Encoded protein: CASSRGDSASSSYNSPLHF.

There are a few counts of this clonotype. The chain links TRBV15 to TRBJ1-6; D is unresolved. Trimming took 6 bases from V and 6 from J, leaving 9 bases between them. Germline CDR1 reads LNHNV; CDR2 reads YYDKDF (reference sequence). This CDR3 contains 13 residues. CDR3 sequence: CATRAKANSPLHF. Here the CDR3 DNA reads TGTGCCACCAGGGCTAAGGCTAATTCACCCCTCCACTTT.

The J gene is TRBJ2-1, the V gene TRBV20-1; a possible D gene is TRBD1 (5 bases). Between the trimmed V and J ends, which lost 5 bases and 4 bases, there was a span of 12 bases. The CDR3 consists of 13 residues. Germline V CDR1 and CDR2: DFQATT, SNEGSKA (reference sequence). The CDR3 loop is CSARIQDYNEQFF. The DNA of the CDR3 is TGCAGTGCTCGCATACAGGATTACAATGAGCAGTTCTTC.

By share, this clonotype counts as medium-sized (0.01 to 0.1%). The V and J genes are TRBV7-9 and TRBJ1-6, with D possibly TRBD1 on 6 matching bases. V was trimmed by 1 base and J by 2 bases, leaving 24 bases between them. Germline CDR1 reads SEHNR; CDR2 reads FQNEAQ (reference sequence). The CDR3 has 21 amino acids. CDR3 region: CASSLGVQGTPRRTYNSPLHF. The CDR3 region has the DNA TGTGCCAGCAGCTTAGGAGTCCAGGGGACCCCACGAAGAACCTATAATTCACCCCTCCACTTT.

Of note for this clonotype: One end of the junction fails to match germline, which may point to a read error. This sequence joins TRBV7-7 and TRBJ2-5, with TRBD2 as a possible D gene (5 bases). Germline V gives CDR1 SSHAT, CDR2 FNYEAQ (reference sequence). The CDR3 spans 14 residues. The chain's CDR3 is CASSSGLKQETQYF. Here the CDR3 DNA reads TGTGCTAGCAGCTCCGGACTTAAACAAGAGACCCAGTACTTC.

The V and J genes are TRBV7-2 and TRBJ1-2, with unresolved D. Per germline, CDR1 SGHTA and CDR2 FQGNSA. The V gene lost 4 bases and the J gene lost 1 base, with 13 bases spanning the gap. The CDR3 spans 15 residues. The CDR3 DNA reads TGTGCCAGCAGCTATACACAAGATATTAACTATGGCTACACCTTC. It is translated as CASSYTQDINYGYTF.

V gene TRBV6-5 combines with J gene TRBJ2-3; TRBD2 is a possible D gene (6 bases). Germline V gene sequence: CDR1 MNHEY, CDR2 SVGAGI. Trimming shortened V by 0 bases and J by 6 bases, and 10 bases separated the two germline ends. The CDR3 consists of 14 residues. CDR3 bases: TGTGCCAGCAGTTACTCGGGTGGGGGGGATACGCAGTATTTT. Translating it yields CASSYSGGGDTQYF.

This sequence joins TRBV29-1 and TRBJ1-2, with TRBD1 as a possible D gene (6 bases). Germline loops: CDR1 SQVTM, CDR2 ANQGSEA. The CDR3 contains 14 residues. V lost 3 bases, J lost 5 bases, and 16 bases lay in between. The CDR3 region is CSVDTSGGGYGYTF. As DNA, the CDR3 is TGCAGCGTTGATACATCCGGGGGCGGTTATGGCTACACCTTC.

This clonotype came up a few times. The chain links TRBV2 to TRBJ1-5, with no clear D. This CDR3 region has 14 residues. CDR1 SNHLY and CDR2 FYNNEI come from the germline V gene. V was trimmed by 3 bases and J by 7 bases, leaving 13 bases between them. The CDR3, as DNA: TGTGCCAGCAGTGAGGACGCAGTCGGACAGCCCCAGCATTTT. Its translation: CASSEDAVGQPQHF.

The V call is TRBV20-1, the J call TRBJ1-5; tentatively, D is TRBD1 (6 bases). The CDR3 sequence is 16 residues long. V lost 5 bases and J 2 bases, leaving 19 bases between the germline ends. Looked up from germline, CDR1 is DFQATT and CDR2 is SNEGSKA (reference sequence). The CDR3 DNA is TGCAGTGCTGAAACGGGGGCGGGGGCTGGCAATCAGCCCCAGCATTTT. Amino acids: CSAETGAGAGNQPQHF.

V is TRBV15 and J is TRBJ2-3, with 8 bases that match TRBD2. In germline, CDR1 is LNHNV, CDR2 YYDKDF (reference sequence). The CDR3 length is 17 residues. The junction had 12 bases not matched to a gene; V was cut back by 1 base and J by 6 bases. CDR3 loop: CATSRGLQSGGEDTQYF. The CDR3 DNA reads as TGTGCCACCAGCAGAGGGCTGCAGTCGGGGGGGGAGGATACGCAGTATTTT. Together with reference TRBV15 and TRBJ2-3, the CDR3 gives the full variable domain: DAMVIQNPRYQVTQFGKPVTLSCSQTLNHNVMYWYQQKSSQAPKLLFHYYDKDFNNEADTPDNFQSRRPNTSFCFLDIRSPGLGDTAMYLCATSRGLQSGGEDTQYFGPGTRLTVL.